Following are 30 T cell receptor beta chains from one sample sequenced in a study of blood T cell repertoires in COVID-19. Profiling relied on immunoSEQ multiplex PCR, and the TCRdb table lists in-frame clones only, not all of them. The sample holds approximately 260,000 clones, approximately 80% seen once. The source material was peripheral blood. The receptors shown here come from a human donor in a cohort sampled during active COVID-19.

V and J are TRBV19 and TRBJ2-3, with 8 bases lining up with TRBD2. The trim removed 4 bases at V and 1 base at J, leaving 16 bases unmatched. This CDR3 spans 19 amino acids. Germline CDR1 LNHDA, CDR2 SQIVND (reference sequence). Written as DNA, the CDR3 is TGTGCCAGTAGTAAGGGACTAGATAGGTCGGCAATTGGCACAGATACGCAGTATTTT. Its protein product is CASSKGLDRSAIGTDTQYF.

This clone was seen ten or more times. CDR3 in amino acids: CASSAYRGGLSGANVLTF. As DNA, the CDR3 is TGTGCCAGTAGTGCCTACAGGGGTGGACTATCTGGGGCCAACGTCCTGACTTTC. The chain links TRBV19 to TRBJ2-6; a possible D gene is TRBD1 (7 bases). This CDR3 is 18 amino acids long. Per germline, CDR1 LNHDA and CDR2 SQIVND (reference sequence). Trimming took off 5 bases at V and 1 base at J, with 18 bases between the two ends.

The CDR3 bases are TGTGCCAGCAGCGTAGTCGCGGGAGGATCCGACGAGCAGTACTTC. It codes for CASSVVAGGSDEQYF. The chain carries TRBV9 and TRBJ2-7; TRBD2 agrees at 8 bases. Germline V gene data show CDR1 as SGDLS and CDR2 as YYNGEE. This CDR3 is built from 15 residues. V shed 0 bases, J shed 5 bases, and the junction held 7 bases outside the gene matches. The whole variable domain, filled in from reference TRBV9 and TRBJ2-7, reads DSGVTQTPKHLITATGQRVTLRCSPRSGDLSVYWYQQSLDQGLQFLIQYYNGEERAKGNILERFSAQQFPDLHSELNLSSLELGDSALYFCASSVVAGGSDEQYFGPGTRLTVT.

This clone showed up just a few times. The chain has TRBV5-1 and TRBJ2-7; 9 bases are a match to TRBD1. The trim removed 1 base at V and 5 bases at J, leaving 7 bases unmatched. Germline CDR1 and CDR2: SGHRS and YFSETQ. CDR3 size: 15 residues. The DNA for the CDR3 is TGCGCCAGCAGCTTGACCGCCACAGGGGGCAACGAGCAGTACTTC. Amino acid sequence: CASSLTATGGNEQYF.

J is TRBJ1-1 and V is TRBV19; D possibly corresponds to TRBD1 (6 bases). The CDR3 covers 13 residues. Germline V lookup: CDR1 LNHDA, CDR2 SQIVND (reference sequence). Trimming took 7 bases from V and 6 from J, leaving 15 bases between them. CDR3 DNA: TGTGCCAGTACGATCGGACAGCGCTCTGAAGCTTTCTTT. This sequence encodes CASTIGQRSEAFF. Together with reference TRBV19 and TRBJ1-1, the CDR3 gives the full variable domain: DGGITQSPKYLFRKEGQNVTLSCEQNLNHDAMYWYRQDPGQGLRLIYYSQIVNDFQKGDIAEGYSVSREKKESFPLTVTSAQKNPTAFYLCASTIGQRSEAFFGQGTRLTVV.

The CDR3 region is CASRRGQAKDYGYTF. The CDR3 coding sequence is TGTGCCAGCAGGAGAGGACAGGCCAAAGACTATGGCTACACCTTC. The chain employs TRBV6-5 and TRBJ1-2; 7 bases fit TRBD1. CDR3 size: 15 residues. V lost 6 bases to trimming and J lost 3 bases; unmatched junction nucleotides: 10. CDR1 MNHEY and CDR2 SVGAGI come from the germline V gene.

The chain recombines TRBV7-2 with TRBJ2-2, with D possibly matching TRBD2 (6 bases). The CDR3 runs to 16 residues. Germline CDR1 is SGHTA and CDR2 is FQGNSA. V was shortened by 1 base and J by 3 bases, with 12 bases between the two germline ends. In nucleotides, the CDR3 is TGTGCCAGCAGCTTAGTTACCGGGGGTTACACCGGGGAGCTGTTTTTT. Translating it yields CASSLVTGGYTGELFF.

This rearrangement joins TRBV12-3 or TRBV12-4 to TRBJ1-2, with D unclear. V lost 5 bases to trimming and J lost 4 bases, with 8 bases between them. This CDR3 comprises 12 residues. The CDR3 sequence: CASSRDIYGYTF. The CDR3 DNA reads as TGTGCCAGCAGTCGGGATATCTATGGCTACACCTTC.

The chain uses TRBV5-5 and TRBJ1-3, with 7 bases that match TRBD1. The ends lost 5 bases at V and 4 bases at J; junction bases unmatched: 12. The CDR3 contains 16 residues. Germline loops: CDR1 SGHKS, CDR2 YYEKEE (reference sequence). CDR3 coding DNA: TGTGCCAGCAGTCAAACAGGGGCAGGGTACGGAAACACCATATATTTT. It encodes CASSQTGAGYGNTIYF.

The rearrangement links TRBV6-1 to TRBJ1-1; D remains unclear. The germline gives CDR1 MNHNS, CDR2 SASEGT. The CDR3 is 14 residues long. V was clipped by 0 bases and J by 11 bases, with 16 bases between them. The DNA for the CDR3 is TGTGCCAGCAGTGAAGCCCCGAGTAGTAGGAGGGCTTTCTTT. It encodes CASSEAPSSRRAFF.

This sequence joins TRBV6-1 and TRBJ2-2; TRBD2 agrees at 13 bases. This CDR3 is built from 17 residues. Per germline, CDR1 MNHNS and CDR2 SASEGT. The trim removed 2 bases at V and 5 bases at J, leaving 5 bases unmatched. For the CDR3, the DNA is TGTGCCAGCAGTGAACGGACTAGCGGGAGAAAAACCGGGGAGCTGTTTTTT. Residues: CASSERTSGRKTGELFF.

V is TRBV20-1 and J is TRBJ2-2, with TRBD2 matching over 7 bases. Per germline, CDR1 DFQATT and CDR2 SNEGSKA (reference sequence). J gave up 14 bases and V 6 bases, and 9 bases lay outside the gene matches. The CDR3 contains 11 residues. CDR3 bases: TGCAGTGCCCCCTTCTTGACTAGCCTGTTTTTT. Its protein product is CSAPFLTSLFF.

The chain carries TRBV7-3 and TRBJ2-2, with 8 positions matching TRBD2. CDR1 is SGHTA and CDR2 is FQGTGA in the germline V gene. The CDR3 runs to 15 residues. V was clipped by 2 bases and J by 4 bases; unmatched bases: 3. In nucleotides, the CDR3 is TGTGCCAGCAGCTTATCGCTAGCGGGCACCGGGGAGCTGTTTTTT. Residues: CASSLSLAGTGELFF.

The chain is built from TRBV5-1 and TRBJ2-7; 9 bases line up with TRBD1. There are 16 residues in the CDR3. The germline V gene has CDR1 SGHRS and CDR2 YFSETQ. V lost 4 bases to trimming and J lost 1 base; unmatched junction nucleotides: 9. The CDR3 nucleotides are TGCGCCAGCAGCCCGGACGGGACAGGGAGATCCTACGAGCAGTACTTC. Amino acids: CASSPDGTGRSYEQYF.

As to this clone: Other DNA sequences within the sample encode an identical CDR3. The chain couples TRBV5-1 to TRBJ2-3, with no clear D. Germline lookup yields CDR1 SGHRS and CDR2 YFSETQ. Trimming cost V 2 bases and J 3 bases, with 7 bases left between them. This CDR3 has 13 residues. CDR3 coding DNA: TGCGCCAGCAGCTTAGGCAGGACAGATACGCAGTATTTT. Protein product: CASSLGRTDTQYF.

The chain joins TRBV18 to TRBJ2-4, with D perhaps TRBD1 (6 bases). The CDR3 has 15 amino acids. V shed 2 bases and J shed 6 bases, with 14 bases lying between them. The germline V gene has CDR1 KGHSH and CDR2 LQKENI. CDR3 DNA: TGTGCCAGCTCACCAGAAACAGGGATCAGAAACATTCAGTACTTC. Encoded protein: CASSPETGIRNIQYF.

V gene TRBV11-3 combines with J gene TRBJ2-3, with D perhaps TRBD1 (6 bases). The ends were cut back, 2 bases at V and 3 bases at J, with 6 bases in the middle. CDR1 SGHNT and CDR2 YENEEA come from the germline V gene. The CDR3 runs to 13 residues. The CDR3 DNA reads TGTGCCAGCAGCTTACAGGGGACAGATACGCAGTATTTT. Residues: CASSLQGTDTQYF.

The chain combines TRBV5-8 with TRBJ1-3, with D uncertain. The CDR3 runs 14 residues. Germline CDR1 reads SGHTS; CDR2 reads YDEGEE. The V end lost 3 bases, the J end lost 1 base, and 8 bases lay between the germline ends. The CDR3 protein is CASSSIQSGNTIYF. The CDR3 DNA reads TGTGCCAGCAGCTCCATACAATCTGGAAACACCATATATTTT.

In its sample, this clone was seen once. This chain connects TRBV6-2 or TRBV6-3 to TRBJ1-4, with 8 bases matching TRBD1. The CDR3 has 17 residues. J gave up 4 bases and V 0 bases, and 7 bases lay outside the gene matches. The germline V gene has CDR1 MNHEY and CDR2 SVGEGT. The CDR3 nucleotides read TGTGCCAGCAGTTACTCGCCCAGGGGGCCGGATAATGAAAAACTGTTTTTT. Residues: CASSYSPRGPDNEKLFF.

The chain is built from TRBV29-1 and TRBJ2-1; 13 bases align to TRBD2. Trimming removed 5 bases from V and 0 bases from J; junction bases left unmatched: 4. Germline V gives CDR1 SQVTM, CDR2 ANQGSEA. This CDR3 is built from 16 residues. The CDR3 loop reads CSVRGTSGVSYNEQFF. The CDR3 DNA reads TGCAGCGTTAGAGGGACTAGCGGGGTCTCCTACAATGAGCAGTTCTTC.

The chain couples TRBV19 to TRBJ2-7; 10 nucleotides match TRBD2. Germline loops: CDR1 LNHDA, CDR2 SQIVND (reference sequence). Losses at the gene ends were 1 base for V and 2 bases for J; bases not matched to a gene: 8. CDR3 length: 17 residues. CDR3 in amino acids: CASSIVASGRFTYEQYF. The CDR3 bases are TGTGCCAGTAGTATAGTGGCTAGCGGGAGATTCACCTACGAGCAGTACTTC.

The chain has TRBV6-2 or TRBV6-3 and TRBJ2-3; 11 nucleotides line up with TRBD2. This CDR3 is 15 amino acids long. Germline V gives CDR1 MNHEY, CDR2 SVGEGT. Losses at the gene ends were 5 bases for V and 1 base for J; bases not matched to a gene: 2. The DNA for the CDR3 is TGTGCCAGCAGTCGACTAGCGGGGCGCACAGATACGCAGTATTTT. This encodes CASSRLAGRTDTQYF.

V gene TRBV27 combines with J gene TRBJ2-1, with 12 bases that match TRBD2. CDR3 length: 19 residues. Germline V gene sequence: CDR1 MNHEY, CDR2 SMNVEV (reference sequence). Trimming took 3 bases from V and 6 from J; bases not matched to a gene: 15. The CDR3 DNA reads TGTGCCAGCAGTTTCCAACAAGGCCCCCCGGGACTAGCGGGCAATGAGCAGTTCTTC. This sequence encodes CASSFQQGPPGLAGNEQFF.

The V call is TRBV5-1, the J call TRBJ1-2; D is undetermined. This CDR3 is built from 14 residues. Germline lookup yields CDR1 SGHRS and CDR2 YFSETQ. Trimming took 3 bases from V and 0 from J, leaving 9 bases between them. Written as DNA, the CDR3 is TGCGCCAGCAGCTCGGTCATCACTAACTATGGCTACACCTTC. Its protein is CASSSVITNYGYTF. Using reference TRBV5-1 and TRBJ1-2 for the parts outside the CDR3, the full variable domain is KAGVTQTPRYLIKTRGQQVTLSCSPISGHRSVSWYQQTPGQGLQFLFEYFSETQRNKGNFPGRFSGRQFSNSRSEMNVSTLELGDSALYLCASSSVITNYGYTFGSGTRLTVV.

The chain links TRBV20-1 to TRBJ2-1; D perhaps matches TRBD2 (7 bases). This CDR3 is built from 11 residues. V was cut by 3 bases and J by 13 bases, with 13 bases left in between. Germline V lookup: CDR1 DFQATT, CDR2 SNEGSKA (reference sequence). The CDR3 loop is CSARRGPPQFF. Written as DNA, the CDR3 is TGCAGTGCTAGGCGGGGGCCACCACAGTTCTTC.

The chain is built from TRBV5-8 and TRBJ1-4, with D possibly being TRBD1 (5 bases). Germline loops: CDR1 SGHTS, CDR2 YDEGEE. This CDR3 is built from 15 residues. The V and J ends lost 1 base and 7 bases respectively, with 14 bases between them. CDR3 bases: TGTGCCAGCAGCTTGCGGGACTCTAACGGTGAAAAACTGTTTTTT. This encodes CASSLRDSNGEKLFF.

The chain is built from TRBV6-1 and TRBJ1-2, with D maybe TRBD1 (6 bases). The V end lost 2 bases, the J end lost 6 bases, and 19 bases lay between the germline ends. CDR1 and CDR2 (germline): MNHNS, SASEGT. The CDR3 loop spans 16 amino acids. The CDR3 here is CASSEFLGQGGDGYTF. Here the CDR3 DNA reads TGTGCCAGCAGTGAATTTTTGGGACAAGGGGGTGATGGCTACACCTTC.

The CDR3 loop reads CASSPAGGGGETQYF. The DNA of the CDR3 is TGTGCCAGCAGCCCAGCGGGAGGGGGCGGGGAGACCCAGTACTTC. V is TRBV5-4 and J is TRBJ2-5, with 10 bases aligning to TRBD2. Germline V gene data show CDR1 as SGHNT and CDR2 as YYREEE (reference sequence). This CDR3 has 15 residues. Losses at the gene ends were 4 bases for V and 5 bases for J; bases not matched to a gene: 8.

The chain recombines TRBV6-5 with TRBJ2-5; no reliable D call. Deletions cut 6 bases from V and 5 bases from J, with 13 bases between. The CDR3 has 13 amino acids. Germline CDR1 and CDR2: MNHEY and SVGAGI. Here the CDR3 DNA reads TGTGCCAGCAGCCTCAGGCCCGCGGAGACCCAGTACTTC. Amino acids: CASSLRPAETQYF.

This chain uses TRBV11-3 with TRBJ2-1; 9 bases are a match to TRBD1. V was pared by 5 bases and J by 1 base, with 0 bases of the junction left unmatched. Germline V gene sequence: CDR1 SGHNT, CDR2 YENEEA. This CDR3 comprises 14 residues. CDR3 nucleotides: TGTGCCAGCAGCGGGACAGGGTCCTACAATGAGCAGTTCTTC. Amino acids: CASSGTGSYNEQFF.